This T cell receptor beta chain appears in the sequencing data of a study of early T cells in non-severe SARS-CoV-2 infection. Germline values: CDR1 SGHAT, CDR2 FQNNGV. Losses at the gene ends were 5 bases for V and 0 bases for J; bases not matched to a gene: 7. The length of the CDR3 is 16 residues. TCRdb processed the 5' RACE reads anew with MiXCR; each CDR3 protein has one entry. The repertoire has about 30,000 distinct CDR3 sequences, 5% to 5.5% of them found once; the top ten carry 3.5%. Sequences were obtained from whole blood. This clonotype originated in an adult who was a healthcare worker with PCR-confirmed SARS-CoV-2 infection or an uninfected control (not recorded which). The chain links TRBV11-2 to TRBJ2-3; TRBD2 agrees at 8 bases. The CDR3 loop is CASSGVERESTDTQYF. The CDR3, as DNA: TGTGCCAGCAGCGGGGTGGAGCGGGAGAGCACAGATACGCAGTATTTT.